This passage covers 17 T cell receptor beta chains from one sample sequenced in a study of resident and recirculating memory T cells in vitiligo. Libraries were prepared by immunoSEQ multiplex PCR; TCRdb keeps only in-frame clonotypes and omits some of them. The table includes 70,000 to 95,000 clones, about 90% detected once. Sequencing input: blood. The source of these receptors is a male donor with vitiligo.

The chain has TRBV28 and TRBJ2-1, with D tentatively TRBD2 (7 bases). The CDR3 extends over 16 amino acids. Trimming took 5 bases from V and 9 from J, leaving 23 bases between them. The germline gives CDR1 MDHEN, CDR2 SYDVKM. The CDR3: CASSIPGGRGGVEQFF. The CDR3 coding sequence is TGTGCCAGCAGTATACCCGGAGGCAGGGGAGGGGTTGAGCAGTTCTTC.

This clone was counted a few times. This chain uses TRBV4-2 with TRBJ2-5; D is possibly TRBD1 (6 bases). Per the germline V gene, CDR1 is LGHNA and CDR2 is YNFKEQ. The CDR3 has 13 amino acids. V lost 0 bases and J 6 bases, leaving 8 bases between the germline ends. The CDR3 nucleotides are TGTGCCAGCAGCCAAGATGGGGGCCAGACCCAGTACTTC. Encoded protein: CASSQDGGQTQYF.

This sequence joins TRBV2 and TRBJ2-7, with a possible D match to TRBD1 (6 bases). Deletions cut 7 bases from V and 2 bases from J, with 9 bases between. Per the germline V gene, CDR1 is SNHLY and CDR2 is FYNNEI. This CDR3 has 12 amino acids. DNA of the CDR3: TGTGCCAGCACAGGACAGACCTACGAGCAGTACTTC. The encoded protein is CASTGQTYEQYF.

The genes are TRBV9 and TRBJ2-1; 7 bases are shared with TRBD2. Germline values: CDR1 SGDLS, CDR2 YYNGEE. V dropped 0 bases and J dropped 3; count of bases not matched to a gene: 3. The CDR3 loop spans 15 amino acids. The CDR3 loop reads CASSVGTSDYNEQFF. As DNA, the CDR3 is TGTGCCAGCAGCGTAGGCACTAGCGACTACAATGAGCAGTTCTTC.

This CDR3 reads CASSLAATDTQYF. As DNA, the CDR3 is TGTGCCAGTTCTCTAGCGGCCACAGATACGCAGTATTTT. This rearrangement joins TRBV27 to TRBJ2-3, with 7 bases that match TRBD2. The CDR3 contains 13 residues. The V segment lost 9 bases and the J segment 2 bases; nucleotides outside the gene matches: 5. The germline V gene encodes CDR1 MNHEY and CDR2 SMNVEV (reference sequence).

The V gene is TRBV18, the J gene TRBJ2-3; D unresolved. The CDR3 is made up of 17 amino acids. Trimming pared 0 bases from V and 0 bases from J, leaving 13 bases between. CDR1 KGHSH and CDR2 LQKENI come from the germline V gene. Written as DNA, the CDR3 is TGTGCCAGCTCACCACCCCTTCCTAGAAGTAGCACAGATACGCAGTATTTT. This translates into CASSPPLPRSSTDTQYF.

This chain connects TRBV10-1 to TRBJ2-3; 8 positions match TRBD2. The J segment lost 4 bases and the V segment lost 4 bases, leaving 7 bases of the junction unmatched. Per germline, CDR1 WNHNN and CDR2 SYGVQD (reference sequence). This CDR3 is 15 amino acids long. CDR3 in DNA: TGCGCCAGCAGTGTGAACGGGAGGGCGGCAGATACGCAGTATTTT. It is translated as CASSVNGRAADTQYF.

CDR3 loop: CASSPSVGSPEAFF. The CDR3 DNA follows: TGTGCCAGTAGTCCATCCGTCGGGAGCCCGGAAGCTTTCTTT. The chain combines TRBV19 with TRBJ1-1, with no clear D. Trimming removed 5 bases from V and 8 bases from J, with 18 bases in between. CDR1 LNHDA and CDR2 SQIVND come from the germline V gene (reference sequence). The CDR3 has 14 amino acids.

This clone was counted only a few times. V gene TRBV30 combines with J gene TRBJ1-1; D is possibly TRBD1 (6 bases). The V gene lost 5 bases and the J gene lost 0 bases, with 10 bases spanning the gap. CDR1 and CDR2 (germline): GTSNPN, SVGIG (reference sequence). This CDR3 has 13 residues. The CDR3 loop reads CAWGGQLNTEAFF. CDR3 DNA sequence: TGTGCCTGGGGTGGACAGCTGAACACTGAAGCTTTCTTT. Supplemented by reference TRBV30 and TRBJ1-1, the full variable domain reads SQTIHQWPATLVQPVGSPLSLECTVEGTSNPNLYWYRQAAGRGLQLLFYSVGIGQISSEVPQNLSASRPQDRQFILSSKKLLLSDSGFYLCAWGGQLNTEAFFGQGTRLTVV.

The V call is TRBV29-1, the J call TRBJ2-1; maybe TRBD2 (6 bases). The CDR3 consists of 13 residues. CDR1 and CDR2 from the germline V gene are SQVTM and ANQGSEA. V lost 6 bases and J 2 bases, leaving 11 bases between the germline ends. The CDR3 DNA follows: TGCAGCGTGAGGGACTTCGCCTACAATGAGCAGTTCTTC. Its translation: CSVRDFAYNEQFF.

This clone was seen a few times. The chain joins TRBV10-3 to TRBJ2-7, with D possibly TRBD2 on 6 matching bases. V was shortened by 3 bases and J by 2 bases, with 11 bases between the two germline ends. Germline CDR1 and CDR2: ENHRY and SYGVKD. This CDR3 is 14 amino acids long. CDR3 DNA: TGTGCCATCAGTGAAGGAGGGGCCCCCTACGAGCAGTACTTC. It encodes CAISEGGAPYEQYF.

Worth noting for this clone: Mismatch with germline at one junction end may stem from a read error. The chain carries TRBV7-9 and TRBJ2-1; TRBD2 agrees at 8 bases. In germline, CDR1 is SEHNR, CDR2 FQNEAQ (reference sequence). There are 15 residues in the CDR3. The DNA for the CDR3 is TGTGCCAGCACCCCGGGGGGTTACCGGACTAGCTTTTTGGTCTTC. This translates into CASTPGGYRTSFLVF.

The chain employs TRBV18 and TRBJ2-5, with D perhaps TRBD2 (5 bases). In germline, CDR1 is KGHSH, CDR2 LQKENI. The CDR3 sequence is 16 residues long. Trimming took off 3 bases at V and 5 bases at J, with 19 bases between the two ends. The CDR3 here is CASSPAAGSAGETQYF. The CDR3 DNA follows: TGTGCCAGCTCACCGGCGGCGGGCTCTGCCGGGGAGACCCAGTACTTC.

The sample holds one count of this clone. This chain uses TRBV15 with TRBJ2-1; 8 nucleotides line up with TRBD1. Germline V gives CDR1 LNHNV, CDR2 YYDKDF (reference sequence). V lost 5 bases to trimming and J lost 2 bases; unmatched junction nucleotides: 20. This CDR3 has 20 amino acids. CDR3 region: CATSSPLQDRVPSTYNEQFF. Written as DNA, the CDR3 is TGTGCCACCAGCTCGCCTTTGCAGGACAGGGTTCCCTCCACCTACAATGAGCAGTTCTTC.

The CDR3 bases are TGTGCTAGTGGTTTGGTTTCCCATCCGGACAGGAGGAATGGGGCCAACGTCCTGACTTTC. Translated, it gives CASGLVSHPDRRNGANVLTF. V is TRBV12-5 and J is TRBJ2-6, with 7 nucleotides matching TRBD1. Germline trimming cut 0 bases from V and 3 bases from J; bases unmatched to any gene: 14. Per the germline V gene, CDR1 is LGHNT and CDR2 is FRNRAP. The CDR3 runs to 20 residues.

This clone showed up just once. The V and J genes are TRBV7-8 and TRBJ2-5; 8 positions match TRBD2. The CDR3 extends over 15 amino acids. Losses at the gene ends were 2 bases for V and 7 bases for J; bases not matched to a gene: 9. Germline V gene lookup returns CDR1 SGHVS and CDR2 FQNEAQ. In DNA form, the CDR3 reads TGTGCCAGCAGCTTATCCGGGTCCCGGGGGGGGACCCAGTACTTC. Amino acid sequence: CASSLSGSRGGTQYF.

The chain carries TRBV7-2 and TRBJ2-7; 8 bases map to TRBD2. CDR1 SGHTA and CDR2 FQGNSA come from the germline V gene. V was pared by 3 bases and J by 3 bases, with 19 bases of the junction left unmatched. The CDR3 runs 19 residues. The CDR3 protein is CASSFSGTSFPLPHYEQYF. The CDR3 DNA sequence: TGTGCCAGCAGCTTCTCCGGGACTAGTTTTCCCCTGCCCCACTACGAGCAGTACTTC.